Sequencing of this T cell receptor (beta chain) was carried out in a study of T cells in tumors after PD-1 blockade. Sequencing used immunoSEQ multiplex PCR; TCRdb keeps in-frame clones, though not all of them. The sample has more than 40,000 clones; over 75% are singletons. This clone was picked up one time. The sequencing used PBMCs, collected before anti-PD-1 treatment. This TCR was recovered from a human donor with basal cell carcinoma.

The CDR3 reads CASSAIQGPYNEQFF. The CDR3 DNA is TGCGCCAGCAGCGCAATACAGGGACCCTACAATGAGCAGTTCTTC. The chain combines TRBV5-1 with TRBJ2-1; D is perhaps TRBD1 (6 bases). The CDR3 spans 15 residues. CDR1 and CDR2 from the germline V gene are SGHRS and YFSETQ. Deletions cut 4 bases from V and 2 bases from J, with 13 bases between. The variable domain in full, with the rest retrieved from reference TRBV5-1 and TRBJ2-1, is KAGVTQTPRYLIKTRGQQVTLSCSPISGHRSVSWYQQTPGQGLQFLFEYFSETQRNKGNFPGRFSGRQFSNSRSEMNVSTLELGDSALYLCASSAIQGPYNEQFFGPGTRLTVL.